This TCR beta chain was recorded in a study of blood T cell repertoires in COVID-19. Study context: Sites in the United States, Italy and Spain provided acute and convalescent COVID-19 samples. T cells, B-cell-depleted T cells, or PBMCs provided the cDNA or gDNA that served as material.

Germline V CDR1 and CDR2: SNHLY, FYNNEI. The CDR3 consists of 12 residues. Between the trimmed V and J ends, which lost 6 bases and 4 bases, there was a span of 10 bases. As processed by the authors: By means of reference gene primer amplification, nucleated cell counts were estimated. The data were produced by immunoSEQ multiplex PCR, yet TCRdb's version contains in-frame clones alone and is incomplete. The DNA gave D and trimming, while V, J and clone size come from that table. The sample yields about 380,000 clones, 89% seen once. The chain joins TRBV2 to TRBJ2-7, with D uncertain. The source material was peripheral blood. The TCR comes from a middle-aged man with acute or convalescent COVID-19. The DNA for the CDR3 is TGTGCCAGCAGCCCCATGAGGTACGAGCAGTACTTC. Its translation is CASSPMRYEQYF.